This T cell receptor (beta chain) was sequenced in a study of blood T cell repertoires in COVID-19. The ends were cut back, 1 base at V and 7 bases at J, with 14 bases in the middle. Germline lookup yields CDR1 MNHNS and CDR2 SASEGT. There are 15 residues in the CDR3. The study drew participants aged about 18 to 95 years from 20 to 30 US areas. Per the study methods: Reference gene primer amplification gave nucleated cell count estimates. The data were produced by immunoSEQ multiplex PCR, yet TCRdb's version contains in-frame clones alone and is incomplete. The V and J calls and clone size are taken from that table; D and trimming were inferred from the DNA. Of about 300,000 clones listed, 70% to 90% are singletons.

Sequencing input: PBMCs or T cells enriched from blood (not recorded which). This TCR came from a man aged 30 to 39 who had recovered from COVID-19. The chain links TRBV6-1 to TRBJ2-1; perhaps TRBD1 as D (6 bases). The chain's CDR3 is CASSEEGEIGNEQFF. The DNA for the CDR3 is TGTGCCAGCAGTGAAGAGGGGGAAATTGGAAATGAGCAGTTCTTC.